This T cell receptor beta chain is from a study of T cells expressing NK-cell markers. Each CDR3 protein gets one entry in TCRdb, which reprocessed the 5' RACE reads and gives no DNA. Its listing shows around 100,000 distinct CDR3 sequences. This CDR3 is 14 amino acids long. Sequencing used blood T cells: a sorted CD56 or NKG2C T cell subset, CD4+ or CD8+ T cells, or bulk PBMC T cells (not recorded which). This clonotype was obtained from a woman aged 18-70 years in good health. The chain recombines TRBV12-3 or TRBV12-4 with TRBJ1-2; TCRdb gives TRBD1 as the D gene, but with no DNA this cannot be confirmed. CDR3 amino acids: CASSTRVERVGYTF.